Listed below are T cell receptor beta chains from one sample, sequenced in a study of blood T cell repertoires in COVID-19. Profiled with immunoSEQ multiplex PCR; TCRdb holds only in-frame clones, not every one. Here the sample spans hundreds of thousands of clones, around 82% being singletons. The sequenced material came from PBMCs or T cells enriched from blood (not recorded which). The origin of the receptors is a woman in her thirties or forties with acute COVID-19. The CDR3 runs from the conserved cysteine through the conserved F or W. The D gene is left open where the match is weak. Expanded clones get a size class; other rows say once, few or many, or leave the size out.

v_call,j_call,cdr3_length,d_call,clone_size,cdr3_nt,cdr3_aa
TRBV5-1,TRBJ1-3,17,TRBD1,few,TGCGCCAGCAGCTTGGTCTCACAGGGGGCGACTGGAAACACCATATATTTT,CASSLVSQGATGNTIYF
TRBV7-2,TRBJ2-3,19,TRBD2,few,TGTGCCAGCAGCTTGGTCGGGCGGGAGGGAAGAATCCTTAGCGATACGCAGTATTTT,CASSLVGREGRILSDTQYF
TRBV24-1,TRBJ1-6,14,TRBD1,NA,TGTGCCACCAGTGACAGGGACAGGAATTCACCCCTCCACTTT,CATSDRDRNSPLHF
TRBV7-2,TRBJ1-1,14,NA,NA,TGTGCCAGCAGCTTAGCCGGGAAGAACACTGAAGCTTTCTTT,CASSLAGKNTEAFF
TRBV7-2,TRBJ2-7,15,TRBD1,NA,TGTGCCAGCAGCTCCCGGGACAGGGGTACAGTTGAGCAGTACTTC,CASSSRDRGTVEQYF
TRBV6-1,TRBJ1-1,17,NA,NA,TGTGCCAGCAGTGACCCCGGCCAGGGGCGACTGAACACTGAAGCTTTCTTT,CASSDPGQGRLNTEAFF
TRBV5-4,TRBJ2-2,16,TRBD2,once,TGTGCCAGCAGCCCAGGACTAGCGGGAGGAGGAGGGGAGCTGTTTTTT,CASSPGLAGGGGELFF
TRBV7-9,TRBJ1-4,17,NA,once,TGTGCCAGCAGCTTAAACACAGGGATTGCAACTAATGAAAAACTGTTTTTT,CASSLNTGIATNEKLFF
TRBV5-6,TRBJ2-7,12,NA,few,TGTGCCAGCAGCGCCCCGAGGTACGAGCAGTACTTC,CASSAPRYEQYF
TRBV19,TRBJ1-1,12,NA,NA,TGTGCCAGTAGTGCGACGACAGTTGAAGCTTTCTTT,CASSATTVEAFF
TRBV24-1,TRBJ2-3,17,TRBD1,NA,TGTGCCACCAGTGATAGGGGACAGGGTGCGTTATCAGATACGCAGTATTTT,CATSDRGQGALSDTQYF
TRBV28,TRBJ1-5,16,NA,NA,TGTGCCAGCAGTTTAGGAAGGGCCGGGGGCAATCAGCCCCAGCATTTT,CASSLGRAGGNQPQHF
TRBV10-3,TRBJ1-5,17,TRBD1,NA,TGTGCCATCAGTGACGGACAGGGGGCAGGAAGCAATCAGCCCCAGCATTTT,CAISDGQGAGSNQPQHF
TRBV28,TRBJ1-5,15,TRBD1,NA,TGTGCCAGCAGTTTGGGGACAGGGGAAAACCAGCCCCAGCATTTT,CASSLGTGENQPQHF